The clone carrying this TCR beta chain was seen more than once but under ten times. Its antigen is not known. The data derive from a study of post-analysis software for immune sequencing data. Findings and limits, study-wide: Same-batch samples co-clustered strongly by F measure. Patients with multiple sclerosis recorded significantly lower normalized Chao1 diversity than controls, the study found. In patients, roughly 5 TRBV segments were more frequent than in controls, with TRBV5-6, TRBV5-1 and TRBV20-1 among them.

Built from TCR beta cDNA, the libraries had unique molecular identifiers in them. Around 500,000 cDNA molecules were obtained from 1 to 10 million T cells. Each CDR3 protein is one row after TCRdb ran MiXCR on the PCR reads. The sample contains 430,000 or so distinct CDR3 sequences, 35% to 45% of which appear only once. CDR1 is SEHNR, CDR2 FQNEAQ, per germline (reference sequence). V was cut by 6 bases and J by 4 bases, with 12 bases left in between. This CDR3 comprises 13 residues. The chain is built from TRBV7-9 and TRBJ1-1, with D unresolved. The specimen was blood. This TCR was recovered from a girl aged 2 to 9 with multiple sclerosis. Here the CDR3 reads CASSYSGVTEAFF. The CDR3 coding sequence is TGTGCCAGCAGTTATTCAGGCGTCACTGAAGCTTTCTTT.